These 8 T cell receptor beta chains came from one sample sequenced in a study of shared clonotypes between healthy human individuals. Repertoires were generated with immunoSEQ multiplex PCR, while TCRdb's copy carries only in-frame clones and drops some. Of millions of clones listed, approximately 94% are singletons. Sequenced input: naive CD4+ T cells sorted from blood. As for subset: CD45RA+ positively selected. The receptors here all came from a man younger than 35 in good health.

This clone was observed a handful of times. V and J are TRBV2 and TRBJ1-1, with D unresolved. Trimming pared 6 bases from V and 1 base from J, leaving 12 bases between. Germline CDR1 and CDR2: SNHLY and FYNNEI. The CDR3 is 14 residues long. The chain's CDR3 is CASRPGSQNTEAFF. The DNA for the CDR3 is TGTGCCAGCAGACCGGGCAGCCAGAACACTGAAGCTTTCTTT. The variable domain in full, completed from reference TRBV2 and TRBJ1-1, reads EPEVTQTPSHQVTQMGQEVILRCVPISNHLYFYWYRQILGQKVEFLVSFYNNEISEKSEIFDDQFSVERPDGSNFTLKIRSTKLEDSAMYFCASRPGSQNTEAFFGQGTRLTVV.

The chain recombines TRBV6-5 with TRBJ1-3; D might be TRBD1 (6 bases). The V end lost 7 bases, the J end lost 0 bases, and 13 bases lay between the germline ends. The CDR3 runs to 15 residues. Germline-derived CDR1 and CDR2 are MNHEY and SVGAGI. The CDR3 nucleotides read TGTGCCAGCAATGACAGGACCAGCTCTGGAAACACCATATATTTT. Encoded protein: CASNDRTSSGNTIYF.

The chain couples TRBV6-6 to TRBJ2-7; maybe TRBD2 (6 bases). V lost 0 bases to trimming and J lost 5 bases, with 17 bases between them. Germline V CDR1 and CDR2: MNHNY, SVGAGI (reference sequence). CDR3 length equals 16 residues. CDR3 residues: CASSYSMGGLLNEQYF. CDR3 sequence (DNA): TGTGCCAGCAGTTACTCGATGGGAGGATTACTCAACGAGCAGTACTTC.

The chain couples TRBV6-1 to TRBJ2-7, with D unclear. CDR1 is MNHNS, CDR2 SASEGT, per germline. V lost 2 bases and J 5 bases, leaving 4 bases between the germline ends. The CDR3 spans 11 residues. The CDR3 coding sequence is TGTGCCAGCAGTGAATTTGACGAGCAGTACTTC. Residues: CASSEFDEQYF.

This chain links TRBV5-6 with TRBJ2-5, with unresolved D. Trimming cost V 3 bases and J 2 bases, with 11 bases left between them. This CDR3 is built from 14 residues. The germline gives CDR1 SGHDT, CDR2 YYEEEE. The CDR3 is CASSWWSAQETQYF. The DNA for the CDR3 is TGTGCCAGCAGCTGGTGGTCCGCTCAAGAGACCCAGTACTTC.

This chain connects TRBV5-1 to TRBJ2-3, with unresolved D. The length of the CDR3 is 15 residues. Trimming removed 0 bases from V and 2 bases from J, with 10 bases in between. Germline V CDR1 and CDR2: SGHRS, YFSETQ. CDR3 nucleotide sequence: TGCGCCAGCAGCTTGGCCCTGAGGATCACAGATACGCAGTATTTT. Its translation is CASSLALRITDTQYF. Variable domain in full (rest from reference TRBV5-1 and TRBJ2-3): KAGVTQTPRYLIKTRGQQVTLSCSPISGHRSVSWYQQTPGQGLQFLFEYFSETQRNKGNFPGRFSGRQFSNSRSEMNVSTLELGDSALYLCASSLALRITDTQYFGPGTRLTVL.

The gene calls are TRBV10-2 and TRBJ2-5, with TRBD2 matching over 11 bases. Germline lookup yields CDR1 WSHSY and CDR2 SAAADI. The CDR3 is 16 amino acids. V was clipped by 4 bases and J by 2 bases; unmatched bases: 6. The CDR3 DNA reads as TGCGCCAGCAGTGGGCTAGCGGGGGGAAGGCAAGAGACCCAGTACTTC. Protein: CASSGLAGGRQETQYF.

V is TRBV6-5 and J is TRBJ2-2, with 7 bases lining up with TRBD1. From germline, CDR1 is MNHEY and CDR2 SVGAGI. The V segment lost 6 bases and the J segment 5 bases; nucleotides outside the gene matches: 6. The CDR3 spans 14 residues. CDR3 coding DNA: TGTGCCAGCAGAAGTGACAGGGTTACCGGGGAGCTGTTTTTT. It is translated as CASRSDRVTGELFF.